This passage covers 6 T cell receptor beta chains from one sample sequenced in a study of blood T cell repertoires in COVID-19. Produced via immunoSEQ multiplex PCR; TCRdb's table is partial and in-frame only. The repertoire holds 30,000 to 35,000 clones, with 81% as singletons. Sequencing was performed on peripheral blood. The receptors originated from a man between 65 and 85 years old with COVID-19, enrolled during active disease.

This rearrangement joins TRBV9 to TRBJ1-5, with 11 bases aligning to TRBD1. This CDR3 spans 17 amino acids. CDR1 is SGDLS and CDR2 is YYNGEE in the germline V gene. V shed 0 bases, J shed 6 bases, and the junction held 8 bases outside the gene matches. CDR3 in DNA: TGTGCCAGCAGCGTAGGAACGGGGGACAGGGGGACTCAGCCCCAGCATTTT. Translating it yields CASSVGTGDRGTQPQHF.

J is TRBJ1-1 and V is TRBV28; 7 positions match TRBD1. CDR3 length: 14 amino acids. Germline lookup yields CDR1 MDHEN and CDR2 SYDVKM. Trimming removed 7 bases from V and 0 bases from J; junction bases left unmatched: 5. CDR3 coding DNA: TGTGCCAGCACTCCGACAGGGATGAACACTGAAGCTTTCTTT. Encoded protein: CASTPTGMNTEAFF.

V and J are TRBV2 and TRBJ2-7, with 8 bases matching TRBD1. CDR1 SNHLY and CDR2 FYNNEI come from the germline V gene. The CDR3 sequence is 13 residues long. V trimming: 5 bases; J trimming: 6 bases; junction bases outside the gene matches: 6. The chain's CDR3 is CASSRQGTVEQYF. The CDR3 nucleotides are TGTGCCAGCAGTCGACAGGGGACGGTCGAGCAGTACTTC.

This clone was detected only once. The CDR3 loop is CASSLAGTSGTQYF. Here the CDR3 DNA reads TGTGCCAGCAGCTTGGCCGGGACTAGCGGGACCCAGTACTTC. The rearrangement links TRBV5-6 to TRBJ2-5; 11 nucleotides agree with TRBD2. Germline CDR1 reads SGHDT; CDR2 reads YYEEEE. The V gene end was trimmed by 0 bases and the J gene end by 7 bases; junction bases not matched to a gene: 2. The CDR3 covers 14 residues.

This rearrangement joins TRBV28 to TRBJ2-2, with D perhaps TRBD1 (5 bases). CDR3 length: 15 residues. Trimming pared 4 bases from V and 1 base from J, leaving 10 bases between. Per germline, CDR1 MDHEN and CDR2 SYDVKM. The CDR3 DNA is TGTGCCAGCAGTTCCTCGACAGAGAACACCGGGGAGCTGTTTTTT. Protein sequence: CASSSSTENTGELFF.

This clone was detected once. The CDR3 sequence: CASSFPFGTQYF. The CDR3 DNA reads TGTGCCAGTAGTTTTCCATTCGGGACCCAGTACTTC. The chain recombines TRBV19 with TRBJ2-5; D call uncertain. CDR3 size: 12 residues. Germline CDR1 reads LNHDA; CDR2 reads SQIVND (reference sequence). Trimming shortened V by 5 bases and J by 7 bases, and 11 bases separated the two germline ends. The complete variable domain, with remaining parts taken from reference TRBV19 and TRBJ2-5, reads DGGITQSPKYLFRKEGQNVTLSCEQNLNHDAMYWYRQDPGQGLRLIYYSQIVNDFQKGDIAEGYSVSREKKESFPLTVTSAQKNPTAFYLCASSFPFGTQYFGPGTRLLVL.